What follows describes a single TCR beta chain. Trimming removed 6 bases from V and 3 bases from J, with 9 bases in between. The CDR3 sequence is 12 residues long. Germline CDR1 reads SGHKS; CDR2 reads YYEKEE (reference sequence). The time point: cycle 4 day 1 (C4D1), after five to seven weeks of nivolumab. There was relapse after autologous stem cell transplantation in every patient, and there was variation in brentuximab vedotin exposure. The data were obtained in a study of PD-1 blockade in classical Hodgkin lymphoma. Repertoires were generated with immunoSEQ multiplex PCR, while TCRdb's copy carries only in-frame clones and drops some. Of some 90,000 clones in the sample, nearly 85% were seen once.

This sequence joins TRBV5-5 and TRBJ2-5; no clear D gene. The sample consisted of peripheral blood mononuclear cells (PBMCs), taken before the fourth cycle of nivolumab. The source of this sequence is a human donor with classical Hodgkin lymphoma. The CDR3 here is CASTLKEETQYF. The CDR3 coding sequence is TGTGCCAGCACCCTGAAGGAAGAGACCCAGTACTTC.